This T cell receptor beta chain was documented in a study of tissue T cells after allogeneic stem cell transplantation. Study findings and constraints: Which tissue TCRs were alloreactive or antigen-specific was not determined. Some clones might be persisting host cells. Sampling depth was limited, and the cohort was small and clinically varied. Anatomically similar tissues had similar TCR repertoires within each patient. Motif-based clustering found tissue-specific repertoire signatures shared across patients, though few clones were shared.

Note on this clone: Its matching antigen is unknown. Mouse gene names and germline throughout. The read halts 1 residue ahead of the CDR3 end, with the missing end drawn from the germline J gene.

The repertoire was sequenced with immunoSEQ multiplex PCR; TCRdb's copy has only in-frame clones and lacks some. The table has about 7,400 clones, approximately 70% seen once. This CDR3 is built from 14 residues. Germline V gene sequence: CDR1 LGHDT, CDR2 YNNKQL (reference sequence). Trimming cost V 5 bases and J 6 bases; bases outside gene matches: 4. This receptor was taken from a female BALB/c mouse in good health. Mouse strain MHC haplotype: H2-d. The sample consisted of blood. This chain uses TRBV4 with TRBJ2-5; 11 bases map to TRBD2. The CDR3 sequence: CASSPRDWGDTQYF. The CDR3 DNA, read in part, is TGTGCCAGCAGCCCCCGGGACTGGGGGGACACCCAGTAC.